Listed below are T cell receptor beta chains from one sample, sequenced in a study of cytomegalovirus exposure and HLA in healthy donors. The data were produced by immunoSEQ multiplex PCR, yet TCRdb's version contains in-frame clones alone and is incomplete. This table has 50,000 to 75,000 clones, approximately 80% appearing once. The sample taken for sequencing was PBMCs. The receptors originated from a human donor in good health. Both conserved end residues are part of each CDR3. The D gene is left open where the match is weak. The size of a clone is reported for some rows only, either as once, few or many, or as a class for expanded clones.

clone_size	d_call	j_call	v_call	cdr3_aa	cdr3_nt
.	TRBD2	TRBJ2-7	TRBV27	CASSFSGTGREQYF	TGTGCCAGCAGTTTTAGCGGGACCGGGCGCGAGCAGTACTTC
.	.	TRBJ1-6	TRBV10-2	CASSDRTVDSPLHF	TGCGCCAGCAGTGATCGGACAGTTGATTCACCCCTCCACTTT
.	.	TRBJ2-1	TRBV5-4	CASSLGRGASYNEQFF	TGTGCCAGCAGCTTGGGTCGGGGGGCCTCCTACAATGAGCAGTTCTTC
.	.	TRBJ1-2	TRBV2	CASADEVSGYTF	TGTGCCAGCGCTGATGAGGTCTCTGGCTACACCTTC
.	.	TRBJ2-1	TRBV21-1	CASSNRQSNDSGLAVYNEQFF	TGTGCCAGCAGCAACAGACAATCCAATGATAGTGGACTAGCGGTCTACAATGAGCAGTTCTTC
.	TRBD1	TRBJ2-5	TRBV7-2	CASSLRTGAGETQYF	TGTGCCAGCAGCCTACGGACAGGGGCGGGGGAGACCCAGTACTTC
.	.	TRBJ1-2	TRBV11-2	CASSSQQGAYSDYGYTF	TGTGCCAGCAGTAGCCAACAGGGCGCTTACTCCGACTATGGCTACACCTTC
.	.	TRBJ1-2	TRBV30	CAWSVRGGTNYGYTF	TGTGCCTGGAGTGTTCGAGGGGGAACGAACTATGGCTACACCTTC
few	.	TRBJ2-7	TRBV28	CASSSPFMTGFYEQYF	TGTGCCAGCAGTTCCCCCTTCATGACAGGTTTCTACGAGCAGTACTTC
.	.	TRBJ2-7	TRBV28	CASSRTGSNSYEQYF	TGTGCCAGCAGCCGTACGGGTTCGAATTCCTACGAGCAGTACTTC
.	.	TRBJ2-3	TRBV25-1	CASSVRVGPTDTQYF	TGTGCCAGCAGTGTTAGAGTGGGGCCCACAGATACGCAGTATTTT
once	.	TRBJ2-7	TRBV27	CASSLLLDYEQYF	TGTGCCAGCAGTTTGTTACTAGACTACGAGCAGTACTTC
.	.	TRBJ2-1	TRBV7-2	CASSLAPGYNEQFF	TGTGCCAGCAGCTTAGCTCCCGGGTACAATGAGCAGTTCTTC
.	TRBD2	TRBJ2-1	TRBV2	CASSVRSGVANEQFF	TGTGCCAGCAGTGTCCGTAGCGGGGTTGCAAATGAGCAGTTCTTC
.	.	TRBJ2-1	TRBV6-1	CASSYGEGYNEQFF	TGTGCCAGCAGCTACGGGGAAGGCTACAATGAGCAGTTCTTC
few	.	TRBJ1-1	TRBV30	CAWQGNPWVGEAFF	TGTGCCTGGCAGGGGAATCCTTGGGTTGGTGAAGCTTTCTTT
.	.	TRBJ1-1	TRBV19	CASSSQDASRGNTEAFF	TGTGCCAGTAGTTCTCAGGACGCCAGTCGGGGTAACACTGAAGCTTTCTTT
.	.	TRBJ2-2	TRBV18	CASSPRRQEAGELFF	TGTGCCAGCTCACCGCGGCGGCAGGAGGCCGGGGAGCTGTTTTTT
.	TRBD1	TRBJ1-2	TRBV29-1	CSVLEWGQGFEGYTF	TGCAGCGTTCTTGAGTGGGGACAGGGGTTTGAGGGCTACACCTTC
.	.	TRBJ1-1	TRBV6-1	CASSAQVIQNTEAFF	TGTGCCAGCAGTGCACAAGTGATTCAGAACACTGAAGCTTTCTTT
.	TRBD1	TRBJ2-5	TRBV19	CASSTDRGPRTQYF	TGTGCCAGTAGTACCGACAGGGGACCCCGGACCCAGTACTTC
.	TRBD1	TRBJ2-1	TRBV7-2	CASSSGTGVRQFF	TGTGCCAGCAGCTCCGGGACAGGGGTTCGGCAGTTCTTC
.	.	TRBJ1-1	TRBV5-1	CASSLGREAEAFF	TGCGCCAGCAGCTTGGGCCGGGAGGCAGAAGCTTTCTTT
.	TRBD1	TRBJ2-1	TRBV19	CASTSTGLANEQFF	TGTGCCAGTACCTCGACAGGGTTGGCCAATGAGCAGTTCTTC
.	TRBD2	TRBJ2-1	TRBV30	CAWRRALAGQYNEQFF	TGTGCCTGGAGGAGAGCGCTAGCGGGGCAGTACAATGAGCAGTTCTTC
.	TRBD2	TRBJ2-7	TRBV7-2	CASSPRLAGEQYF	TGTGCCAGCAGCCCTCGACTAGCGGGGGAGCAGTACTTC
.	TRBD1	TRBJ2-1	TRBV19	CASSPRTGFNEQFF	TGTGCCAGTAGTCCGAGGACAGGGTTTAATGAGCAGTTCTTC
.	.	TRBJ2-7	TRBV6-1	CASSAPGDMDEQYF	TGTGCCAGCAGTGCCCCAGGGGACATGGACGAGCAGTACTTC
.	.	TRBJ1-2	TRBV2	CARSGRVGGYTF	TGTGCCAGATCAGGGAGGGTAGGTGGCTACACCTTC
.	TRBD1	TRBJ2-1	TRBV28	CASSFTGTGKGHEQFF	TGTGCCAGCAGTTTTACTGGGACAGGCAAAGGGCATGAGCAGTTCTTC
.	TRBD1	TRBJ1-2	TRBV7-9	CASRPRDRESDGYTF	TGTGCCAGCAGGCCCCGGGACAGGGAAAGCGATGGCTACACCTTC
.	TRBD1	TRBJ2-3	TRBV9	CASSVSGQSHTDTQYF	TGTGCCAGCAGCGTCTCGGGACAGTCGCACACAGATACGCAGTATTTT